These 17 T cell receptor beta chains were all obtained from the same sample, sequenced in a study of cytomegalovirus exposure and HLA in healthy donors (dated by TCRdb to 2017 to 2019). Library prep was done by the immunoSEQ multiplex PCR assay. A mixture of 60 forward primers for TCR Vbeta segments and 13 reverse primers for TCR Jbeta segments was used in the multiplex PCR. Imported from immuneACCESS, the table was reduced by TCRdb to in-frame sequences with V and J called. These copies leave out some clones; in studies compared against another copy, an unresolved V gene accounts for under half, and the cause of the remainder is not known. The sample records about 200,000 clones, 70% to 80% of which are singletons. The top ten clonotypes cover approximately 0.4% of the sample. The sample taken for sequencing was PBMCs. The origin of the receptors is a male donor in good health and CMV-seropositive.

In regard to this clone: One end of the junction does not line up with germline, which may come from a read error. The J gene is TRBJ1-5, the V gene TRBV7-9; 8 bases align to TRBD1. Germline loops: CDR1 SEHNR, CDR2 FQNEAQ (reference sequence). The CDR3 runs to 14 residues. CDR3 DNA sequence: TGTTCCAGCAGCCCGGGACAGGTAAATCAGCCCCAGCATTTT. Amino acids: CSSSPGQVNQPQHF.

The rearrangement uses TRBV7-2 and TRBJ2-7; 13 bases agree with TRBD2. The CDR3 loop spans 14 amino acids. With V trimmed by 4 bases and J by 3 bases, 0 bases remained unmatched. Germline values: CDR1 SGHTA, CDR2 FQGNSA. CDR3 in DNA: TGTGCCAGCAGCTGGACTAGCGGGAGCTACGAGCAGTACTTC. Amino acids: CASSWTSGSYEQYF.

In nucleotides, the CDR3 is TGTGCCAGTAGTCTAGGGACTAGCGGGGGGGAGACCCAGTACTTC. Translated: CASSLGTSGGETQYF. The rearrangement links TRBV19 to TRBJ2-5, with TRBD2 identical over 15 bases. The CDR3 is 15 residues long. The germline V gene encodes CDR1 LNHDA and CDR2 SQIVND (reference sequence). V trimming: 5 bases; J trimming: 5 bases; junction bases outside the gene matches: 3. Full variable domain (rest looked up from reference TRBV19 and TRBJ2-5): DGGITQSPKYLFRKEGQNVTLSCEQNLNHDAMYWYRQDPGQGLRLIYYSQIVNDFQKGDIAEGYSVSREKKESFPLTVTSAQKNPTAFYLCASSLGTSGGETQYFGPGTRLLVL.

The rearrangement uses TRBV30 and TRBJ1-3, with D unresolved. CDR3 length: 14 residues. Germline CDR1 GTSNPN, CDR2 SVGIG (reference sequence). V dropped 2 bases and J dropped 1 base, with 9 bases sitting between them. The CDR3 region has the DNA TGTGCCTGGAGTATCGGTGATTCTGGAAACACCATATATTTT. This codes for CAWSIGDSGNTIYF.

The rearrangement joins TRBV9 to TRBJ2-2; TRBD2 agrees at 7 bases. CDR3 length: 16 amino acids. Germline CDR1 reads SGDLS; CDR2 reads YYNGEE. V was pared by 0 bases and J by 2 bases, with 4 bases of the junction left unmatched. Here the CDR3 DNA reads TGTGCCAGCAGCGTAGATCCAGCGGGAAACACCGGGGAGCTGTTTTTT. This gives the protein CASSVDPAGNTGELFF.

This chain links TRBV7-2 with TRBJ1-3, with D possibly matching TRBD1 (5 bases). Germline CDR1 reads SGHTA; CDR2 reads FQGNSA. The CDR3 length is 15 residues. Trimming took 3 bases from V and 4 from J, leaving 13 bases between them. The CDR3 region is CASSFQGGVGNTIYF. Here the CDR3 DNA reads TGTGCCAGCAGCTTCCAGGGCGGGGTCGGAAACACCATATATTTT.

The chain couples TRBV9 to TRBJ2-5, with D tentatively TRBD1 (5 bases). Germline loops: CDR1 SGDLS, CDR2 YYNGEE. Trimming cost V 0 bases and J 0 bases, with 15 bases left between them. This CDR3 comprises 17 residues. CDR3 nucleotides: TGTGCCAGCAGCGTAGCGGAAACAGGAAGGTACCAAGAGACCCAGTACTTC. It codes for CASSVAETGRYQETQYF. Using reference TRBV9 and TRBJ2-5 for the parts outside the CDR3, the full variable domain is DSGVTQTPKHLITATGQRVTLRCSPRSGDLSVYWYQQSLDQGLQFLIQYYNGEERAKGNILERFSAQQFPDLHSELNLSSLELGDSALYFCASSVAETGRYQETQYFGPGTRLLVL.

V usage is TRBV28 and J usage is TRBJ2-6; a possible D gene is TRBD1 (5 bases). V lost 6 bases and J lost 1, with 19 bases in between. This CDR3 comprises 18 residues. Germline V gene data show CDR1 as MDHEN and CDR2 as SYDVKM. The CDR3 sequence: CASSRALFVASGANVLTF. CDR3 DNA: TGTGCCAGCAGCAGGGCTCTCTTCGTGGCATCTGGGGCCAACGTCCTGACTTTC.

The chain links TRBV27 to TRBJ2-7; 7 bases line up with TRBD1. V lost 1 base, J lost 2 bases, and 5 bases stayed unmatched. Looked up from germline, CDR1 is MNHEY and CDR2 is SMNVEV (reference sequence). CDR3 length: 15 amino acids. The CDR3 protein is CASSLWPGGTYEQYF. CDR3 DNA sequence: TGTGCCAGCAGTTTATGGCCAGGGGGAACCTACGAGCAGTACTTC.

This chain connects TRBV4-3 to TRBJ2-5; TRBD2 agrees at 14 bases. The CDR3 contains 18 residues. Per germline, CDR1 LGHNA and CDR2 YSLEER. V gave up 0 bases and J gave up 5 bases; unmatched junction bases: 8. CDR3: CASSQDRLAGGPRETQYF. In DNA, the CDR3 is TGCGCCAGCAGCCAAGATCGACTAGCGGGGGGGCCGCGGGAGACCCAGTACTTC.

The rearrangement uses TRBV6-5 and TRBJ1-6; 11 bases map to TRBD1. The V gene end was trimmed by 0 bases and the J gene end by 10 bases; junction bases not matched to a gene: 5. CDR1 is MNHEY and CDR2 is SVGAGI in the germline V gene. The CDR3 spans 16 residues. CDR3 loop: CASSYSGQGAQSPLHF. Written as DNA, the CDR3 is TGTGCCAGCAGTTACTCCGGACAGGGGGCTCAATCACCCCTCCACTTT.

V and J are TRBV5-1 and TRBJ2-3; D is perhaps TRBD1 (7 bases). The CDR3 runs 14 residues. Trimming took off 7 bases at V and 3 bases at J, with 15 bases between the two ends. The germline V gene encodes CDR1 SGHRS and CDR2 YFSETQ. The DNA of the CDR3 is TGCGCCAGCCGTAAGCCAGGGGGGACAGATACGCAGTATTTT. Encoded protein: CASRKPGGTDTQYF.

The chain is built from TRBV27 and TRBJ2-7; 13 nucleotides line up with TRBD2. CDR1 and CDR2 from the germline V gene are MNHEY and SMNVEV (reference sequence). The CDR3 is 17 amino acids. With V trimmed by 6 bases and J by 1 base, 9 bases remained unmatched. The CDR3, as DNA: TGTGCCAGCAGCCTCGGACTAGCGGGAGAGTTTTCCTACGAGCAGTACTTC. Translated: CASSLGLAGEFSYEQYF.

The CDR3 region is CSVRGFEYNEKLFF. The CDR3, as DNA: TGCAGCGTTCGTGGTTTCGAGTACAATGAAAAACTGTTTTTT. The chain employs TRBV29-1 and TRBJ1-4, with D hard to call. Trimming left V 5 bases short and J 5 bases short, with 15 bases between. The germline V gene has CDR1 SQVTM and CDR2 ANQGSEA. The CDR3 extends over 14 amino acids.

J is TRBJ2-1 and V is TRBV4-2; 9 positions match TRBD1. This CDR3 has 16 residues. Germline trimming cut 4 bases from V and 1 base from J; bases unmatched to any gene: 5. From germline, CDR1 is LGHNA and CDR2 YNFKEQ. The CDR3 nucleotides read TGTGCCAGCAGCCGTCAACAGGGGGCTTCCTACAATGAGCAGTTCTTC. Translated, it gives CASSRQQGASYNEQFF.

This clone was counted a single time. This sequence joins TRBV9 and TRBJ2-1, with TRBD2 identical over 13 bases. J was trimmed by 4 bases and V by 0 bases; bases with no gene match: 4. CDR1 and CDR2 (germline): SGDLS, YYNGEE. The length of the CDR3 is 17 residues. Here the CDR3 reads CASSVARTSGGYNEQFF. DNA of the CDR3: TGTGCCAGCAGCGTAGCTAGGACTAGCGGGGGTTACAATGAGCAGTTCTTC.

The chain carries TRBV12-2 and TRBJ2-1; TRBD2, the D gene given by the table, was not confirmed from the DNA. TRBV12-2 represents a pseudogene. This CDR3 has 21 residues. CDR3 sequence reads: CASRLVRLSGRRWEADHEQFF. As DNA, the CDR3 is TGTGCAAGTCGCTTAGTAAGGTTATCAGGGAGGAGGTGGGAGGCTGATCATGAGCAGTTCTTC.